This TCR beta chain was captured by sequencing in a study of T-cell memory formation after mild COVID-19. Study-wide background: TCR clustering was largely donor specific.

The CDR3 is 14 amino acids. Germline CDR1 is LNHNV and CDR2 is YYDKDF (reference sequence). The V end was cut by 0 bases, the J end by 10 bases, with 10 bases between. In regard to this clonotype: Its target is not known.

5'RACE with constant-segment primers yielded barcoded, UMI-tagged TCR alpha and TCR beta cDNA libraries. TCRdb recomputed calls from the 5' RACE reads with MiXCR, one row per CDR3 protein. The profile covers roughly 120,000 distinct CDR3 sequences, with more than 15% appearing a single time and about 14% taken by the ten largest. General study results and limits: Cross-reactive memory apparently joined, as some responding clones appeared in pre-infection memory. Later expanders leaned CD4+, whereas clones that contracted between day 15 and 85 were balanced CD4/CD8.

The sequencing input was PBMCs or a T cell subset sorted from them (not recorded which). V and J are TRBV15 and TRBJ1-6, with a possible D match to TRBD1 (5 bases). This TCR was sampled from an adult woman who had mild COVID-19 (a few samples of this study predate the infection). Cell type and time point are not known. CDR3 sequence reads: CATSRDGGNSPLHF. The DNA for the CDR3 is TGTGCCACCAGCAGAGATGGGGGGAACTCACCCCTCCACTTT. Filled out from reference TRBV15 and TRBJ1-6, the complete variable domain reads DAMVIQNPRYQVTQFGKPVTLSCSQTLNHNVMYWYQQKSSQAPKLLFHYYDKDFNNEADTPDNFQSRRPNTSFCFLDIRSPGLGDTAMYLCATSRDGGNSPLHFGNGTRLTVT.